This TCR beta chain comes out of a study of blood T cell repertoires in COVID-19. Study overall: T cells, B-cell-depleted T cells, or PBMCs provided the cDNA or gDNA that served as material.

Germline values: CDR1 LNHDA, CDR2 SQIVND (reference sequence). V gave up 10 bases and J gave up 10 bases; unmatched junction bases: 15. The CDR3 spans 15 residues. Method: immunoSEQ multiplex PCR; TCRdb's copy keeps in-frame clones and lacks some. Of about 47,000 clones listed, roughly 80% were seen once; the top ten hold more than 20%. This receptor was identified in an older woman with acute or convalescent COVID-19. The sequencing sample was made of peripheral blood. The rearrangement joins TRBV19 to TRBJ1-4; 10 bases fit TRBD1. Written as DNA, the CDR3 is TGTGCCACGAATCCACCGGGACAGGGGTTGGGAAAACTGTTTTTT. Translation gives CATNPPGQGLGKLFF.